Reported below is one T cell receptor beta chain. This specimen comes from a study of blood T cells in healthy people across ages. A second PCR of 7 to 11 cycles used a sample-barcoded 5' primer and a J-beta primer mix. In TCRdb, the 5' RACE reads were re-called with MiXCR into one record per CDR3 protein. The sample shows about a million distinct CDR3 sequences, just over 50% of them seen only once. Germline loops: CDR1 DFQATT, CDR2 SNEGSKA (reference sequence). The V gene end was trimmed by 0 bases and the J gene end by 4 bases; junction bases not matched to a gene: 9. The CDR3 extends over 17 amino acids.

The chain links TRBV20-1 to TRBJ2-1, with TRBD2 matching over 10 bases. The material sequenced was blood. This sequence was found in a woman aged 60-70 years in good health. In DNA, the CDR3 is TGCAGTGCTAGAGAAAGCGGGAGGGCCAGTAATTACAATGAGCAGTTCTTC. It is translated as CSARESGRASNYNEQFF.